Here is one TCR beta chain with its context. This sample stems from a study of blood T cell repertoires in COVID-19. Study as a whole: The analysed material was cDNA or gDNA that came from T cells, B-cell-depleted T cells, or PBMCs.

Germline CDR1 reads LGHNA; CDR2 reads YSLEER. The ends were cut back, 3 bases at V and 0 bases at J, with 12 bases in the middle. The CDR3 is 15 residues long. As originally analysed: Reference gene primer amplification gave nucleated cell count estimates. This table comes from immunoSEQ multiplex PCR, and its TCRdb copy is limited to in-frame clones, with some not included. The V and J calls and clone size are taken from that table; D and trimming were inferred from the DNA. The profile shows about 45,000 clones, about nine tenths of them singletons. The clonotype comes from a human donor in a cohort sampled during active COVID-19. Sequenced: peripheral blood. This rearrangement joins TRBV4-3 to TRBJ2-7, with D possibly TRBD1 on 5 matching bases. DNA of the CDR3: TGCGCCAGCAGCCAGGTGCATGACAGCTCCTACGAGCAGTACTTC. It codes for CASSQVHDSSYEQYF.